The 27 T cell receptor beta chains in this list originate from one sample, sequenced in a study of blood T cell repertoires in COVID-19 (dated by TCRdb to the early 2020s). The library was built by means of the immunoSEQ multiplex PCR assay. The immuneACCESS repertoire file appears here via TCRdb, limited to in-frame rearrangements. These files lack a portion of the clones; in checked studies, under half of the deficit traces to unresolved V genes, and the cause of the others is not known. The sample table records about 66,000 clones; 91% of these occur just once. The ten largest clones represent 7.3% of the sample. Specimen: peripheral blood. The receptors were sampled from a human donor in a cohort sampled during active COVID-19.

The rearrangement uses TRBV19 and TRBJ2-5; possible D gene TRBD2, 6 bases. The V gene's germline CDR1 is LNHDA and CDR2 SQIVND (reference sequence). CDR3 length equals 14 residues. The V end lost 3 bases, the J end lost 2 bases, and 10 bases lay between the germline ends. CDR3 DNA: TGTGCCAGTAGTATCGGGAGTGGGCAAGAGACCCAGTACTTC. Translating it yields CASSIGSGQETQYF.

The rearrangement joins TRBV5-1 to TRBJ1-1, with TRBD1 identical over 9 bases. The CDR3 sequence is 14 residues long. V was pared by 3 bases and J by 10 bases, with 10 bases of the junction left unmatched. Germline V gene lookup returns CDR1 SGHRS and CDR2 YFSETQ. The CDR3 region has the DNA TGCGCCAGCAGCTCTGGACAGGGGACGGAAATAGCTTTCTTT. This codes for CASSSGQGTEIAFF.

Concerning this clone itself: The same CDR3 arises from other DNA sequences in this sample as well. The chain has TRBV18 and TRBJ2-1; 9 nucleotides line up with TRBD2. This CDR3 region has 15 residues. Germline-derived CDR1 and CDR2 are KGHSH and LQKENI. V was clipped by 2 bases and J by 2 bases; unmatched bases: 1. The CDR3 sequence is CASSPAGGAYNEQFF. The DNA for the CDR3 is TGTGCCAGCTCACCAGCGGGAGGGGCCTACAATGAGCAGTTCTTC.

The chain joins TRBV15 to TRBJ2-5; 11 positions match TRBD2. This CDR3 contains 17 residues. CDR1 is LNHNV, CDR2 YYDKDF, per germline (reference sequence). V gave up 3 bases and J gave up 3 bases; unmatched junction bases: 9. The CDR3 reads CATSRALAGGREETQYF. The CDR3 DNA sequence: TGTGCCACCAGCAGGGCCTTAGCGGGGGGGCGAGAAGAGACCCAGTACTTC. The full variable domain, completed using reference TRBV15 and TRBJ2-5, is DAMVIQNPRYQVTQFGKPVTLSCSQTLNHNVMYWYQQKSSQAPKLLFHYYDKDFNNEADTPDNFQSRRPNTSFCFLDIRSPGLGDTAMYLCATSRALAGGREETQYFGPGTRLLVL.

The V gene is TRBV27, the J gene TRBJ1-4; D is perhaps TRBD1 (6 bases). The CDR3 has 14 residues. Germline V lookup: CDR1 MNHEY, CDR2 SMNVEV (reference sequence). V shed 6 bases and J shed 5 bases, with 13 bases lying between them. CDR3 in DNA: TGTGCCAGCAGCCCGTGGGGGCAGAATGAAAAACTGTTTTTT. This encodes CASSPWGQNEKLFF.

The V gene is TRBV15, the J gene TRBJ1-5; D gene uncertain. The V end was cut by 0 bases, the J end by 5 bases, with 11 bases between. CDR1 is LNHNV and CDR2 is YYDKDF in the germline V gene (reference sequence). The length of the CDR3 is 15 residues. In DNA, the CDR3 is TGTGCCACCAGCAGAGATTACAACAACCATCAGCCCCAGCATTTT. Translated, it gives CATSRDYNNHQPQHF.

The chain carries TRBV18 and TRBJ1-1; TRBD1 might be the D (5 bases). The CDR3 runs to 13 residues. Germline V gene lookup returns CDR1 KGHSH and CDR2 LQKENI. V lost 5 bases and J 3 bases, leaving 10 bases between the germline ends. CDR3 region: CASSSGGDTEAFF. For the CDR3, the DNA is TGTGCCAGCTCATCGGGGGGGGACACTGAAGCTTTCTTT. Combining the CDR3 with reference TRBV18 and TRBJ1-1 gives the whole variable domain NAGVMQNPRHLVRRRGQEARLRCSPMKGHSHVYWYRQLPEEGLKFMVYLQKENIIDESGMPKERFSAEFPKEGPSILRIQQVVRGDSAAYFCASSSGGDTEAFFGQGTRLTVV.

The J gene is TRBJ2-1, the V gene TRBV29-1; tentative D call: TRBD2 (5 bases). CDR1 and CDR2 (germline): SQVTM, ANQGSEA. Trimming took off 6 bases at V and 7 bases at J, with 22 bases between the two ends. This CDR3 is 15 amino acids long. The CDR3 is CSVARFGEGANEQFF. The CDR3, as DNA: TGCAGCGTCGCCCGCTTCGGGGAAGGTGCGAATGAGCAGTTCTTC.

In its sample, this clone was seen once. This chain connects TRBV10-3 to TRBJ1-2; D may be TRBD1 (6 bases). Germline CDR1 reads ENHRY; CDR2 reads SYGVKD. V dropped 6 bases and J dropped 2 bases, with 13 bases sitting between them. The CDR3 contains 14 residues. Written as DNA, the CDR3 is TGTGCCATCAGGGATGGACAGAACAACTATGGCTACACCTTC. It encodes CAIRDGQNNYGYTF.

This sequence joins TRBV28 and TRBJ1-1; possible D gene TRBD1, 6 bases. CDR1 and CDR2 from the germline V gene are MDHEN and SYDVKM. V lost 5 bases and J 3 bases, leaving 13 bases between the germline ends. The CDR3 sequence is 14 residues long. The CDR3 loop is CASSPGVFYTEAFF. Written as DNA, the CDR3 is TGTGCCAGCAGTCCAGGGGTGTTTTACACTGAAGCTTTCTTT.

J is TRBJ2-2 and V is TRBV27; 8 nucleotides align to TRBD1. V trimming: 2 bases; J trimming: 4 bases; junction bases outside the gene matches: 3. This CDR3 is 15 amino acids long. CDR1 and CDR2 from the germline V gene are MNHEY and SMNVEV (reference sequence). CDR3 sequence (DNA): TGTGCCAGCAGTTTAAGGACAGGGATCACCGGGGAGCTGTTTTTT. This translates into CASSLRTGITGELFF.

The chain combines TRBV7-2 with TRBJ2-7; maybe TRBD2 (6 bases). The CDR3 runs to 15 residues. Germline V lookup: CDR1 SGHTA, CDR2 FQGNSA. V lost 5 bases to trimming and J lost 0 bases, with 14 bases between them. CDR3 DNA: TGTGCCAGCAGCCCGAAGACTAGTGACTCCTACGAGCAGTACTTC. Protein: CASSPKTSDSYEQYF. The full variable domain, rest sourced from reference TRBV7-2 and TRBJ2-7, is GAGVSQSPSNKVTEKGKDVELRCDPISGHTALYWYRQSLGQGLEFLIYFQGNSAPDKSGLPSDRFSAERTGGSVSTLTIQRTQQEDSAVYLCASSPKTSDSYEQYFGPGTRLTVT.

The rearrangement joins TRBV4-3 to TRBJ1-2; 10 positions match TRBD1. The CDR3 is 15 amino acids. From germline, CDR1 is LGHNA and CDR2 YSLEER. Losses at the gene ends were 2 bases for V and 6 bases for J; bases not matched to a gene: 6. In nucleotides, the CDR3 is TGCGCCAGCAGCCAACGACAGGGGGCTGAGAATGGCTACACCTTC. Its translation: CASSQRQGAENGYTF.

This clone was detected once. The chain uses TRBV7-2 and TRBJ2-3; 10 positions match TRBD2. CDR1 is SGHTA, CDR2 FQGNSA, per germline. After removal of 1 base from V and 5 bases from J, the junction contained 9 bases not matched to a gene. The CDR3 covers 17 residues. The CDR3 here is CASSLEGLAGVVDTQYF. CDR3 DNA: TGTGCCAGCAGCTTAGAAGGGCTAGCGGGAGTAGTAGATACGCAGTATTTT.

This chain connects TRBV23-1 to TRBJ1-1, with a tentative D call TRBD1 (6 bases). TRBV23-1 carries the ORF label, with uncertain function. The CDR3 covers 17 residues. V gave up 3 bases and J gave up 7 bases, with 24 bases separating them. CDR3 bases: TGCGCCAGCAGTCACCCAGGGGAGGGCGGAGACGGACTTGAAGCTTTCTTT. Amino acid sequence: CASSHPGEGGDGLEAFF.

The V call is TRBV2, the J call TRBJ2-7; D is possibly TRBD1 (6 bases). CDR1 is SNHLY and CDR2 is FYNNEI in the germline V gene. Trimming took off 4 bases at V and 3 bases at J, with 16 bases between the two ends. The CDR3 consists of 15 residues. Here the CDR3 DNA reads TGTGCCAGCAGTGCGCAGGGGCAGCGGAACTACGAGCAGTACTTC. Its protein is CASSAQGQRNYEQYF.

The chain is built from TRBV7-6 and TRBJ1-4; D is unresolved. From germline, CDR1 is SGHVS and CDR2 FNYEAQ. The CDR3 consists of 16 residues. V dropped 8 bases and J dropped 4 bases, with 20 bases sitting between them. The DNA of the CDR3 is TGTGCCAGCGGCCAGGTCGGTGAGGGCCGTAATGAAAAACTGTTTTTT. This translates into CASGQVGEGRNEKLFF.

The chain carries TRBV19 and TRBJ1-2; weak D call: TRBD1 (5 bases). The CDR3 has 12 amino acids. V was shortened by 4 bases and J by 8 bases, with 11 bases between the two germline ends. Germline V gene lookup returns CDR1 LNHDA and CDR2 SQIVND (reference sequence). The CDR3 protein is CASSTGSGGYTF. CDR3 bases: TGTGCCAGTAGTACAGGGTCCGGGGGCTACACCTTC.

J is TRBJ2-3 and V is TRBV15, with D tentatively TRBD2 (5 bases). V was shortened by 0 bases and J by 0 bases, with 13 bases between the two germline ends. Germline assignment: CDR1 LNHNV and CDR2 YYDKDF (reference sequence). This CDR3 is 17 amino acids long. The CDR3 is CATSRDAAGLSTDTQYF. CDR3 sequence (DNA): TGTGCCACCAGCAGAGATGCGGCAGGACTTAGCACAGATACGCAGTATTTT.

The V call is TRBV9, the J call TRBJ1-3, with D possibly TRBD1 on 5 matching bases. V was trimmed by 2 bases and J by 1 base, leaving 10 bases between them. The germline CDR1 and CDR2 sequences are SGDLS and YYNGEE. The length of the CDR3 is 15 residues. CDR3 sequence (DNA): TGTGCCAGCAGCGTTTCGACAGATTCTGGAAACACCATATATTTT. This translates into CASSVSTDSGNTIYF.

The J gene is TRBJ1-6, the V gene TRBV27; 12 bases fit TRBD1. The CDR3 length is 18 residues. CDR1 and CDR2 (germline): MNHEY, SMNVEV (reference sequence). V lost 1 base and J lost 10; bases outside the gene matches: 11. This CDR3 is CASSLWGTGGGLGSPLHF. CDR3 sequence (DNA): TGTGCCAGCAGTTTATGGGGGACAGGGGGCGGTTTGGGCTCACCCCTCCACTTT.

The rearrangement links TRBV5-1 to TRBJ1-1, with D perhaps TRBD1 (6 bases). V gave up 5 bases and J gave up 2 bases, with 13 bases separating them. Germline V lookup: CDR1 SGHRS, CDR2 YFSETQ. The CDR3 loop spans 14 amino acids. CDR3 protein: CASRERTANTEAFF. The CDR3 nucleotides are TGCGCCAGCAGGGAAAGGACAGCTAACACTGAAGCTTTCTTT.

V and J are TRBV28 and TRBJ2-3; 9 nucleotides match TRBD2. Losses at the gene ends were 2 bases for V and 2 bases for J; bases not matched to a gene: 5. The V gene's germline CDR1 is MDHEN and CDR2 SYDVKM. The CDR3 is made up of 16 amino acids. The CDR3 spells CASSLGASGDTDTQYF. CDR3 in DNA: TGTGCCAGCAGTTTAGGTGCTAGCGGGGACACAGATACGCAGTATTTT.

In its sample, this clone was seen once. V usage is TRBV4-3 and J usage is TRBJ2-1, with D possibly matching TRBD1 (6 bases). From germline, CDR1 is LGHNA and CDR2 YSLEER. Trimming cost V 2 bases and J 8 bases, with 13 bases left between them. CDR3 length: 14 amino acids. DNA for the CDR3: TGCGCCAGCAGCCAAAACAGGGATGGCGATGAGCAGTTCTTC. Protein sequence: CASSQNRDGDEQFF.

The CDR3: CASSIQDRNEQFF. Written as DNA, the CDR3 is TGTGCCAGCAGCATTCAGGATCGCAATGAGCAGTTCTTC. This sequence joins TRBV9 and TRBJ2-1; D is uncertain. Germline loops: CDR1 SGDLS, CDR2 YYNGEE. Trimming shortened V by 4 bases and J by 6 bases, and 11 bases separated the two germline ends. The CDR3 covers 13 residues.

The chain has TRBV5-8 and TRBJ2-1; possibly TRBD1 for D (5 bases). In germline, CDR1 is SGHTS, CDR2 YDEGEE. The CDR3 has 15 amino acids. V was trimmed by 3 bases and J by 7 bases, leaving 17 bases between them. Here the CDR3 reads CASSSVWGTGNEQFF. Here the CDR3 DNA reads TGTGCCAGCAGCTCGGTATGGGGTACAGGTAATGAGCAGTTCTTC.

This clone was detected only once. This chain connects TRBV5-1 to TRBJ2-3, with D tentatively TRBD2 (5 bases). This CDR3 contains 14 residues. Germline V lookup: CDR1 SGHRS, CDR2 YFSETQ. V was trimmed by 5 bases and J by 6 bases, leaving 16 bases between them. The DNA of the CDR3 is TGCGCCAGCAGGGGTCTAGCAGGTTCGGATACGCAGTATTTT. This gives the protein CASRGLAGSDTQYF.